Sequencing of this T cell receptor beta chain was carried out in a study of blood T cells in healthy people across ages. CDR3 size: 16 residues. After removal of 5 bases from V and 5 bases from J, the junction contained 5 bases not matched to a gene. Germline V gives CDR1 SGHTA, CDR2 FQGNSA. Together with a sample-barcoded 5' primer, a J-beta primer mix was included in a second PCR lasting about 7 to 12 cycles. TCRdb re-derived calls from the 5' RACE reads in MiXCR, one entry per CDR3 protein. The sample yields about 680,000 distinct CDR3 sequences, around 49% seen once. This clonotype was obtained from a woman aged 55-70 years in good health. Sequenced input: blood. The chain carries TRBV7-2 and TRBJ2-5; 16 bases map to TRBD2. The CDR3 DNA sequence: TGTGCCAGCAGCCGGGGACTAGCGGGAGGGGCTGAGACCCAGTACTTC. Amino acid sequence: CASSRGLAGGAETQYF.